This T cell receptor (beta chain) was recovered during a study of blood T cell repertoires in COVID-19. On the study more broadly: Sources were T cells, B-cell-depleted T cells, or PBMCs; the material itself was cDNA or gDNA.

Sequencing was performed with immunoSEQ multiplex PCR; in TCRdb, only in-frame clones are kept and a portion is missing. Of about 220,000 clones listed, about 84% were seen once; the top ten hold roughly 13%. The sample consisted of peripheral blood. This clonotype was sampled from a human donor in a cohort sampled during active COVID-19.

As DNA, the CDR3 is TGTGCCAGCAGCGCCCTGTCAGGGAACACTGAAGCTTTCTTT. Residues: CASSALSGNTEAFF. The rearrangement joins TRBV9 to TRBJ1-1; D is unclear. Trimming took off 3 bases at V and 1 base at J, with 10 bases between the two ends. Germline V gene sequence: CDR1 SGDLS, CDR2 YYNGEE. The CDR3 is made up of 14 amino acids.